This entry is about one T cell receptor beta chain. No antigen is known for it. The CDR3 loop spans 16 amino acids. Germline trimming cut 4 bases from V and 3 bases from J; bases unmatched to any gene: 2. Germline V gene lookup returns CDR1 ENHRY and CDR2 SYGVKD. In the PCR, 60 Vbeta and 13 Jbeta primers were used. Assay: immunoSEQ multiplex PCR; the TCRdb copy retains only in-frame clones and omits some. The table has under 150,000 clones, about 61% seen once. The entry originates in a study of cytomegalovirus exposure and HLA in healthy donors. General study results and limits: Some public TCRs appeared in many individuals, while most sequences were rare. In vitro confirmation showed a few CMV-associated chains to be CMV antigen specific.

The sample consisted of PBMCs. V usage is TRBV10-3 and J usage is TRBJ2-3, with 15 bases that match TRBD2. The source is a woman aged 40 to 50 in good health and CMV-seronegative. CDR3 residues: CAISGGLAGGTDTQYF. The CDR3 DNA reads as TGTGCCATCAGTGGGGGACTAGCGGGGGGTACAGATACGCAGTATTTT.